The text below deals with one T cell receptor beta chain. Its antigen is unknown. Deletions cut 3 bases from V and 5 bases from J, with 23 bases between. Germline V gene sequence: CDR1 GTSNPN, CDR2 SVGIG (reference sequence). CDR3 length equals 17 residues. There were no recent acute infections or vaccinations among the donors, who were healthy HIV-negative adults. The data were taken from a study of shared clonotypes between healthy human individuals. General observations from the study: Across a handful of donors, naive CD4 shared around 5.4%, naive CD8 approximately 3.5%, memory CD4 2% to 2.5%, memory CD8 approximately 0.4%. Represented diversity (both genetic and exposure-history) was limited by the small number of donors. Relative to memory subsets, naive subsets generally showed larger estimated richness.

Data came from immunoSEQ multiplex PCR; TCRdb stores just in-frame clones and leaves some out. The table lists under 2,500,000 clones, about 94% of them singletons, with roughly 0.13% in the top ten. Sequenced sample: naive CD4+ T cells sorted from blood. Subset here: CD45RA+ positively selected. The receptor's source is a man younger than 35 in good health. The rearrangement uses TRBV30 and TRBJ1-5; no definite D call. CDR3 DNA: TGTGCCTGGAGCCGTCTGCCCCCCGCAGCAGGCGATCAGCCCCAGCATTTT. Translating it yields CAWSRLPPAAGDQPQHF.